The clone carrying this TCR beta chain was observed many times. The CDR3 contains 16 residues. V lost 6 bases to trimming and J lost 4 bases; unmatched junction nucleotides: 12. The sample belongs to a study of T cells in Graves' hyperthyroidism and ophthalmopathy. TCR beta CDR3 regions were amplified from RNA transcripts. The primer set for the first-round RT-PCR of the TCR CDR3 was HTBI. TCRdb re-derived calls from the multiplex PCR reads in MiXCR, one entry per CDR3 protein. In the table there are around 250,000 distinct CDR3 sequences, less than 15% of which are singletons. Preceding any ophthalmopathy symptoms, the blood sample dates from first hyperthyroidism diagnosis.

Sequenced input: blood. The receptor was derived from a woman between 40 and 55 years old with Graves' hyperthyroidism that later progressed to Graves' ophthalmopathy. This rearrangement joins TRBV12-3 or TRBV12-4 to TRBJ2-4, with 7 bases lining up with TRBD2. The CDR3 region has the DNA TGTGCCAGCAGACTAGGGACTAAGCGGGGAAAAAACATTCAGTACTTC. Translated: CASRLGTKRGKNIQYF.